The rows below give T cell receptor beta chains drawn from one sample of a study of blood T cells in healthy people across ages. TCRdb processed the 5' RACE reads anew with MiXCR; each CDR3 protein has one entry. The repertoire holds about 1.5 million distinct CDR3 sequences, about 43% seen once, with approximately 7.9% in the top ten. Sequenced input: blood. Receptors were obtained from a woman aged 18-30 years in good health. The CDR3 runs from the conserved cysteine through the conserved F or W. A D gene is named only where the DNA matches it firmly. Expanded clones are given a class, and other clones once, few, many or no size at all.

clone_size: NA; d_call: NA; j_call: TRBJ1-4; v_call: TRBV28; cdr3_nt: TGTGCCAGCAGTTTAGACGACGGCACAACTAATGAAAAACTGTTTTTT; cdr3_aa: CASSLDDGTTNEKLFF
clone_size: once; d_call: NA; j_call: TRBJ1-6; v_call: TRBV28; cdr3_nt: TGTACCAGCAGTTTCCGGCAGATAAATTCACCCCTCCACTTT; cdr3_aa: CTSSFRQINSPLHF
clone_size: NA; d_call: TRBD1; j_call: TRBJ2-5; v_call: TRBV10-3; cdr3_nt: TGTGCCATCAGTGAGTCGAGGGGGCAGAGAGAGACCCAGTACTTC; cdr3_aa: CAISESRGQRETQYF
clone_size: few; d_call: NA; j_call: TRBJ2-3; v_call: TRBV20-1; cdr3_nt: TGCAGTGCTAGAGGCCGTGGGTACACAGATACGCAGTATTTT; cdr3_aa: CSARGRGYTDTQYF
clone_size: NA; d_call: NA; j_call: TRBJ1-2; v_call: TRBV20-1; cdr3_nt: TGCAGTGCTAGAGATAGGCCCACCCCAGTCGGCTACACCTTC; cdr3_aa: CSARDRPTPVGYTF
clone_size: NA; d_call: TRBD2; j_call: TRBJ2-4; v_call: TRBV3-1; cdr3_nt: TGTGCCAGCAGCCAAGATGTCGTTAGGCTAGCGGGGGCCAAAAACATTCAGTACTTC; cdr3_aa: CASSQDVVRLAGAKNIQYF
clone_size: few; d_call: NA; j_call: TRBJ1-1; v_call: TRBV7-9; cdr3_nt: TGTGCCAGCAGCTCATACGGGGACGCGGGTACTGAAGCTTTCTTT; cdr3_aa: CASSSYGDAGTEAFF
clone_size: NA; d_call: NA; j_call: TRBJ1-1; v_call: TRBV7-6; cdr3_nt: TGTGCCAGCAGCTCTCACGGGGGTACGGCTTTCTTT; cdr3_aa: CASSSHGGTAFF
clone_size: few; d_call: TRBD2; j_call: TRBJ2-3; v_call: TRBV9; cdr3_nt: TGTGCCAGCAGCGTAGAAGTCCTAGCGGGGGAGCTCACAGATACGCAGTATTTT; cdr3_aa: CASSVEVLAGELTDTQYF
clone_size: few; d_call: NA; j_call: TRBJ2-7; v_call: TRBV28; cdr3_nt: TGTGCCAGCTGTCAGGCGAGCTCCTACGAGCAGTACTTC; cdr3_aa: CASCQASSYEQYF
clone_size: few; d_call: NA; j_call: TRBJ1-2; v_call: TRBV11-2; cdr3_nt: TGTGCCAGCAGCTCCCCCCGGGAGAACTATGGCTACACCTTC; cdr3_aa: CASSSPRENYGYTF
clone_size: NA; d_call: NA; j_call: TRBJ2-3; v_call: TRBV7-6; cdr3_nt: TGTGCCAGCAGCTTAGCGACAGAAGGGGTTGCAGATACGCAGTATTTT; cdr3_aa: CASSLATEGVADTQYF
clone_size: NA; d_call: NA; j_call: TRBJ2-1; v_call: TRBV2; cdr3_nt: TGTGCCAGCAGGATGAACCAGGGTTCCTACAATGAGCAGTTCTTC; cdr3_aa: CASRMNQGSYNEQFF
clone_size: NA; d_call: TRBD1; j_call: TRBJ1-2; v_call: TRBV29-1; cdr3_nt: TGCAGCGTGGGGACAGAGATTAACTATGGCTACACCTTC; cdr3_aa: CSVGTEINYGYTF
clone_size: NA; d_call: TRBD1; j_call: TRBJ2-7; v_call: TRBV12-3/TRBV12-4; cdr3_nt: TGTGCCAGCCGCCGGGGACAGGGCGCCTACGAGCAGTACTTC; cdr3_aa: CASRRGQGAYEQYF
clone_size: few; d_call: NA; j_call: TRBJ2-7; v_call: TRBV7-3; cdr3_nt: TGTGCCAGCAGCCCGACTAGTTCACATTACGAGCAGTACTTC; cdr3_aa: CASSPTSSHYEQYF
clone_size: NA; d_call: NA; j_call: TRBJ2-5; v_call: TRBV12-3/TRBV12-4; cdr3_nt: TGTGCCAGCAGTTCTAGCTGGAGGGGAGAGACCCAGTACTTC; cdr3_aa: CASSSSWRGETQYF
clone_size: NA; d_call: NA; j_call: TRBJ2-5; v_call: TRBV7-2; cdr3_nt: TGTGCCAGCAGCTCGGGGTATAATGAAGAGACCCAGTACTTC; cdr3_aa: CASSSGYNEETQYF
clone_size: NA; d_call: NA; j_call: TRBJ2-5; v_call: TRBV7-2; cdr3_nt: TGTGCCAGCAGCTTAGCAGTGACCGCCGAGACCCAGTACTTC; cdr3_aa: CASSLAVTAETQYF
clone_size: few; d_call: NA; j_call: TRBJ1-2; v_call: TRBV12-3/TRBV12-4; cdr3_nt: TGTGCCAGCAGTTTAGCGGGGATGGGGAACTATGGCTACACCTTC; cdr3_aa: CASSLAGMGNYGYTF
clone_size: NA; d_call: TRBD1; j_call: TRBJ2-5; v_call: TRBV6-5; cdr3_nt: TGTGCCAGCAGTCGCCCTCACAGGGGAAGGGAGACCCAGTACTTC; cdr3_aa: CASSRPHRGRETQYF
clone_size: many; d_call: NA; j_call: TRBJ2-3; v_call: TRBV10-3; cdr3_nt: TGTGCCATCAGTCCCTCCACAGATACGCAGTATTTT; cdr3_aa: CAISPSTDTQYF
clone_size: NA; d_call: NA; j_call: TRBJ2-5; v_call: TRBV28; cdr3_nt: TGTGCCAGCAGTTTGGGGGGCAGGACCTACAATGAGCAGTACTTC; cdr3_aa: CASSLGGRTYNEQYF
clone_size: NA; d_call: NA; j_call: TRBJ2-7; v_call: TRBV6-5; cdr3_nt: TGTGCCAGCAGTTACTCGGAGGGCAACGCCTACGAGCAGTACTTC; cdr3_aa: CASSYSEGNAYEQYF
clone_size: NA; d_call: NA; j_call: TRBJ2-1; v_call: TRBV28; cdr3_nt: TGTGCCAGCAGTTCTCTCACCTCCTACAATGAGCAGTTCTTC; cdr3_aa: CASSSLTSYNEQFF
clone_size: NA; d_call: NA; j_call: TRBJ1-1; v_call: TRBV10-3; cdr3_nt: TGTGCCATCAGTGCGGGCAGGGAGATTAACACTGAAGCTTTCTTT; cdr3_aa: CAISAGREINTEAFF
clone_size: few; d_call: TRBD1; j_call: TRBJ2-5; v_call: TRBV20-1; cdr3_nt: TGCAGTGCTGAGGACAGGGGTTCGGAGACCCAGTACTTC; cdr3_aa: CSAEDRGSETQYF
clone_size: few; d_call: NA; j_call: TRBJ2-6; v_call: TRBV9; cdr3_nt: TGTGCCAGCAGCGTCAGGGCGGAGACAGGATCTGGGGCCAACGTCCTGACTTTC; cdr3_aa: CASSVRAETGSGANVLTF
clone_size: NA; d_call: NA; j_call: TRBJ2-5; v_call: TRBV15; cdr3_nt: TGTGCCACCAGCAGAGGGGGCGTCCAAGAGACCCAGTACTTC; cdr3_aa: CATSRGGVQETQYF
clone_size: NA; d_call: NA; j_call: TRBJ2-1; v_call: TRBV7-9; cdr3_nt: TGTGCCAGCAGCTTCGAAACGGGTATCTCCTACAATGAGCAGTTCTTC; cdr3_aa: CASSFETGISYNEQFF
clone_size: NA; d_call: TRBD2; j_call: TRBJ2-7; v_call: TRBV20-1; cdr3_nt: TGCAGTGCTAGAGACGGACTAGCGGGGACGTACGAGCAGTACTTC; cdr3_aa: CSARDGLAGTYEQYF
clone_size: few; d_call: NA; j_call: TRBJ2-5; v_call: TRBV7-9; cdr3_nt: TGTGCCAGCAGTCGACAGATTGGGGAGACCCAGTACTTC; cdr3_aa: CASSRQIGETQYF
clone_size: NA; d_call: TRBD1; j_call: TRBJ1-2; v_call: TRBV10-2; cdr3_nt: TGCGCCAGCAGTGAAGTGACAGGGCTTAGCGGCTACACCTTC; cdr3_aa: CASSEVTGLSGYTF
clone_size: NA; d_call: TRBD2; j_call: TRBJ2-1; v_call: TRBV9; cdr3_nt: TGTGCCAGCAGCATTTCGACTAGCGGGGGGACTATCTACAATGAGCAGTTCTTC; cdr3_aa: CASSISTSGGTIYNEQFF
clone_size: NA; d_call: NA; j_call: TRBJ2-7; v_call: TRBV19; cdr3_nt: TGTGCCAGTAGTATGGGCGCGCACGTCTACGAGCAGTACTTC; cdr3_aa: CASSMGAHVYEQYF
clone_size: few; d_call: TRBD2; j_call: TRBJ2-3; v_call: TRBV30; cdr3_nt: TGTGCCTGGACATCCCCACTAGCGGGGGGGAGGACAGATACGCAGTATTTT; cdr3_aa: CAWTSPLAGGRTDTQYF
clone_size: few; d_call: NA; j_call: TRBJ2-1; v_call: TRBV27; cdr3_nt: TGTGCCAGCAGTTTACTGGGACCACGAGGAAATGAGCAGTTCTTC; cdr3_aa: CASSLLGPRGNEQFF
clone_size: NA; d_call: NA; j_call: TRBJ2-7; v_call: TRBV4-1; cdr3_nt: TGCGCCAGCAGCCCAGAACCAAATTCCTACGAGCAGTACTTC; cdr3_aa: CASSPEPNSYEQYF
clone_size: few; d_call: TRBD2; j_call: TRBJ2-7; v_call: TRBV20-1; cdr3_nt: TGCAGTGCTAGAGCCCCTAAAATTCCGGGACTACCACGATACGAGCAGTACTTC; cdr3_aa: CSARAPKIPGLPRYEQYF
clone_size: NA; d_call: NA; j_call: TRBJ1-2; v_call: TRBV9; cdr3_nt: TGTGCCAGCAGCGTGGGCCTCGAGGGGAACTATGGCTACACCTTC; cdr3_aa: CASSVGLEGNYGYTF
clone_size: few; d_call: TRBD2; j_call: TRBJ2-3; v_call: TRBV30; cdr3_nt: TGTGCCTGGAGTATGACTAGCGGCACAGATACGCAGTATTTT; cdr3_aa: CAWSMTSGTDTQYF
clone_size: NA; d_call: NA; j_call: TRBJ2-7; v_call: TRBV30; cdr3_nt: TGTGCCTGGAAAAAGAACCGGGACCTAGCTTCTGAGCAGTACTTC; cdr3_aa: CAWKKNRDLASEQYF
clone_size: NA; d_call: NA; j_call: TRBJ1-2; v_call: TRBV27; cdr3_nt: TGTGCCAGCGGCTCGGAATGGAACTATGGCTACACCTTC; cdr3_aa: CASGSEWNYGYTF
clone_size: many; d_call: TRBD2; j_call: TRBJ2-3; v_call: TRBV5-1; cdr3_nt: TGCGCCAGCTCCCTCGGAGCGGGGAGCACAGATACGCAGTATTTT; cdr3_aa: CASSLGAGSTDTQYF
clone_size: few; d_call: NA; j_call: TRBJ1-6; v_call: TRBV4-1; cdr3_nt: TGCGCCAGCAGCCAGTTCGACAGTGGGAATTTTCCCCTCCACTTT; cdr3_aa: CASSQFDSGNFPLHF
clone_size: NA; d_call: NA; j_call: TRBJ2-1; v_call: TRBV12-3/TRBV12-4; cdr3_nt: TGTGCCAGCAGTTTTCTTTCTTACAATGAGCAGTTCTTC; cdr3_aa: CASSFLSYNEQFF
clone_size: NA; d_call: NA; j_call: TRBJ2-2; v_call: TRBV21-1; cdr3_nt: TGTGCCAGCAGCATTAACCCCGGGACAGGGGGACGGGAGCTGTTTTTT; cdr3_aa: CASSINPGTGGRELFF
clone_size: few; d_call: NA; j_call: TRBJ2-1; v_call: TRBV20-1; cdr3_nt: TGCAGTGCTAGAGAGGAGGGAGTCGCGATAAATGAGCAGTTCTTC; cdr3_aa: CSAREEGVAINEQFF
clone_size: NA; d_call: TRBD1; j_call: TRBJ2-7; v_call: TRBV14; cdr3_nt: TGTGCCAGCAGCCAAGCCCCCGGACAGGGGTTAATTTCCTACGAGCAGTACTTC; cdr3_aa: CASSQAPGQGLISYEQYF
clone_size: NA; d_call: NA; j_call: TRBJ1-2; v_call: TRBV10-3; cdr3_nt: TGTGCCATCAGTGAGTCGGACTCGTGGGATGGCTGCACCTTC; cdr3_aa: CAISESDSWDGCTF
clone_size: NA; d_call: NA; j_call: TRBJ2-7; v_call: TRBV7-2; cdr3_nt: TGTGCCAGCAGCTTAGATCCTAGCGTGACCTACGAGCAGTACTTC; cdr3_aa: CASSLDPSVTYEQYF
clone_size: few; d_call: TRBD1; j_call: TRBJ1-2; v_call: TRBV20-1; cdr3_nt: TGCAGTGCTGGACAGGGGGCTTATGGCTACACCTTC; cdr3_aa: CSAGQGAYGYTF
clone_size: NA; d_call: NA; j_call: TRBJ2-5; v_call: TRBV7-9; cdr3_nt: TGTGCCAGCAGCTCCCAATCTTTTAGCCCCGACCCCAATGAGCAGTACTTC; cdr3_aa: CASSSQSFSPDPNEQYF
clone_size: NA; d_call: NA; j_call: TRBJ1-2; v_call: TRBV7-2; cdr3_nt: TGTGCCAGCAGCTTCCCCGCCGCGGGTGGCTACACCTTC; cdr3_aa: CASSFPAAGGYTF
clone_size: once; d_call: NA; j_call: TRBJ2-3; v_call: TRBV14; cdr3_nt: TGTGCCAGCAGCCAGACGGGACTCCGGGGAGATACGCAGTATTTT; cdr3_aa: CASSQTGLRGDTQYF
clone_size: few; d_call: TRBD2; j_call: TRBJ2-1; v_call: TRBV20-1; cdr3_nt: TGCAGTGCGTCCGGGACTAGCGGGAGTTTTGAGCAGTTCTTC; cdr3_aa: CSASGTSGSFEQFF
clone_size: few; d_call: TRBD2; j_call: TRBJ2-1; v_call: TRBV13; cdr3_nt: TGTGCCAGCAGCCTCGGCGGGGGGGCGAGAAACAATGAGCAGTTCTTC; cdr3_aa: CASSLGGGARNNEQFF